This T cell receptor beta chain was recorded in a study of T cell repertoires in ileal Crohn's disease. CDR3 length: 15 amino acids. Germline values: CDR1 MNHEY, CDR2 SMNVEV (reference sequence). V was trimmed by 5 bases and J by 1 base, leaving 15 bases between them. The table came from immunoSEQ multiplex PCR; TCRdb's copy has only in-frame clones and leaves some out. The profile shows fewer than 4,000 clones, roughly 93% of them singletons. This receptor was obtained from an adult with Crohn's disease. The chain recombines TRBV27 with TRBJ2-7, with D unclear. Sequencing input: ileal tissue. The CDR3 sequence is CASSQPRSGSYEQYF. Here the CDR3 DNA reads TGTGCCAGCAGTCAGCCTCGTTCCGGGTCCTACGAGCAGTACTTC.